This T cell receptor beta chain was captured in a study of control samples from healthy donors and cancer patients. Profiled with immunoSEQ multiplex PCR; TCRdb holds only in-frame clones, not every one. The data contain 95,000 to 100,000 clones, roughly 78% of them seen just once; the ten biggest clones take up 2%. V gave up 2 bases and J gave up 2 bases; unmatched junction bases: 2. CDR3 length: 15 amino acids. Germline V gene sequence: CDR1 SEHNR, CDR2 FQNEAQ (reference sequence). Sequencing used blood. This receptor was taken from a man between 60 and 75 years old in good health. The J gene is TRBJ2-5, the V gene TRBV7-9, with TRBD2 matching 10 bases. CDR3 in amino acids: CASSLMTSGQETQYF. DNA of the CDR3: TGTGCCAGCAGCTTAATGACTAGCGGGCAAGAGACCCAGTACTTC.